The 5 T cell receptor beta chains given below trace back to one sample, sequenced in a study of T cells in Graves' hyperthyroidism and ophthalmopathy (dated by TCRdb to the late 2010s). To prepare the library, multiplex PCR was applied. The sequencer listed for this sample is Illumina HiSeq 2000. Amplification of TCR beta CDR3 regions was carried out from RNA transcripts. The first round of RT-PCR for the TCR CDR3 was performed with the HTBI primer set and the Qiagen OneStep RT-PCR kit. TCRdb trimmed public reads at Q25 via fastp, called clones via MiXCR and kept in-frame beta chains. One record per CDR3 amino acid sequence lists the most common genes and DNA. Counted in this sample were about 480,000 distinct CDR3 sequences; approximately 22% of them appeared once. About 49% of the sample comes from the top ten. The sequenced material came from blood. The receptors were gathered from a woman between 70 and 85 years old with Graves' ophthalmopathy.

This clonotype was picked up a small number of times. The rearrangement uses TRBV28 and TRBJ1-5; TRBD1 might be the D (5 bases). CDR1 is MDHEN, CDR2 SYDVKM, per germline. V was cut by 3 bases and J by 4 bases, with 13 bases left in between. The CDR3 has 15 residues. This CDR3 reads CASSFPPGLNQPQHF. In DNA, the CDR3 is TGTGCCAGCAGTTTCCCTCCAGGGTTAAATCAGCCCCAGCATTTT.

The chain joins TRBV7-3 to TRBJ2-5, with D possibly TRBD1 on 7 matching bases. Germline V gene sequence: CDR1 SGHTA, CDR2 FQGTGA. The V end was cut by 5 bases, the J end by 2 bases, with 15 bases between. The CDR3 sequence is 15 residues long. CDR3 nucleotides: TGTGCCAGCAGCCTCCGACAGGGAGGACAAGAGACCCAGTACTTC. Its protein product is CASSLRQGGQETQYF.

The CDR3 bases are TGCAGTGCTAGAGCTCTACAGGGGGCGCGGTACGAGCAGTACTTC. Amino acid sequence: CSARALQGARYEQYF. This sequence joins TRBV20-1 and TRBJ2-7; 9 bases align to TRBD1. Germline trimming cut 1 base from V and 4 bases from J; bases unmatched to any gene: 8. This CDR3 region has 15 residues. Germline V lookup: CDR1 DFQATT, CDR2 SNEGSKA (reference sequence).

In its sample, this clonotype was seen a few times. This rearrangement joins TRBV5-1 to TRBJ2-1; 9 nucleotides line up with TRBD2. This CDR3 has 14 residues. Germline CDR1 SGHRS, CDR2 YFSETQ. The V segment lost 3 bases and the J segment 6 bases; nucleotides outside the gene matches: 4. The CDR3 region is CASSSPGLANEQFF. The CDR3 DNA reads TGCGCCAGCAGCTCCCCGGGACTAGCCAATGAGCAGTTCTTC. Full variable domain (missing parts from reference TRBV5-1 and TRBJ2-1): KAGVTQTPRYLIKTRGQQVTLSCSPISGHRSVSWYQQTPGQGLQFLFEYFSETQRNKGNFPGRFSGRQFSNSRSEMNVSTLELGDSALYLCASSSPGLANEQFFGPGTRLTVL.

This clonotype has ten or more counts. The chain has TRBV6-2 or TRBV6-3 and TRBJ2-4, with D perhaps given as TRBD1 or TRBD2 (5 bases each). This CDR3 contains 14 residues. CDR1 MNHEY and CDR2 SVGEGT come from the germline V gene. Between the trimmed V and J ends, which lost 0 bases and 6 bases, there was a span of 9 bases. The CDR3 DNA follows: TGTGCCAGCAGTTACTCGAGGGGCCCAAACATTCAGTACTTC. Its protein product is CASSYSRGPNIQYF.